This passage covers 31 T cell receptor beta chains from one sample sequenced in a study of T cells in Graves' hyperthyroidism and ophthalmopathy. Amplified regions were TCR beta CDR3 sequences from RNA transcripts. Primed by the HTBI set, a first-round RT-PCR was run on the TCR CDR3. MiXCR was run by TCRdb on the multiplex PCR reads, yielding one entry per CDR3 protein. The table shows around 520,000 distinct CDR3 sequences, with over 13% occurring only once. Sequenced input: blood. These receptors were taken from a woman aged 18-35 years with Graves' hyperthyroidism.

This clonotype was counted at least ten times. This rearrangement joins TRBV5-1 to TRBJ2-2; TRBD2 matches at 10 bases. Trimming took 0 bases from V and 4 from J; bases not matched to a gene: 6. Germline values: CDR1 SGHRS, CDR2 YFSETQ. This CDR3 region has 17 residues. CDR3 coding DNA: TGCGCCAGCAGCTTGGAGGTAGCGGGAGGTATCACCGGGGAGCTGTTTTTT. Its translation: CASSLEVAGGITGELFF. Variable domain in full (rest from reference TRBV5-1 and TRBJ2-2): KAGVTQTPRYLIKTRGQQVTLSCSPISGHRSVSWYQQTPGQGLQFLFEYFSETQRNKGNFPGRFSGRQFSNSRSEMNVSTLELGDSALYLCASSLEVAGGITGELFFGEGSRLTVL.

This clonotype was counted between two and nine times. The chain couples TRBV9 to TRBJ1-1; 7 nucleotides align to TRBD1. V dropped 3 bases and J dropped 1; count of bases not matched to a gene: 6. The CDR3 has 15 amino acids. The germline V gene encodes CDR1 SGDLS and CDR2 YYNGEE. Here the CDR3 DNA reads TGTGCCAGCAGCGACCAGACAGGGTGGAACACTGAAGCTTTCTTT. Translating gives CASSDQTGWNTEAFF. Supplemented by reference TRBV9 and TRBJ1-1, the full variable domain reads DSGVTQTPKHLITATGQRVTLRCSPRSGDLSVYWYQQSLDQGLQFLIQYYNGEERAKGNILERFSAQQFPDLHSELNLSSLELGDSALYFCASSDQTGWNTEAFFGQGTRLTVV.

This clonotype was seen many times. The CDR3, as DNA: TGTGCCAGCAGCTCCCCCGGGACAGGGTCGGGGGAGCAGTTCTTC. Protein sequence: CASSSPGTGSGEQFF. This chain connects TRBV13 to TRBJ2-1, with 9 bases fitting TRBD1. The ends lost 4 bases at V and 10 bases at J; junction bases unmatched: 11. Germline V gene lookup returns CDR1 PRHDT and CDR2 FYEKMQ (reference sequence). This CDR3 contains 15 residues. The full variable domain, its missing parts supplied by reference TRBV13 and TRBJ2-1, is AAGVIQSPRHLIKEKRETATLKCYPIPRHDTVYWYQQGPGQDPQFLISFYEKMQSDKGSIPDRFSAQQFSDYHSELNMSSLELGDSALYFCASSSPGTGSGEQFFGPGTRLTVL.

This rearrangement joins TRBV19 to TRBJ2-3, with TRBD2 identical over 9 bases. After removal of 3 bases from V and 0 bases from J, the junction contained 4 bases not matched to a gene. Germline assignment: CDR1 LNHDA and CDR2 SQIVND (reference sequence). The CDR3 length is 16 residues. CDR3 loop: CASSIWAGGSTDTQYF. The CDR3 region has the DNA TGTGCCAGTAGTATTTGGGCGGGAGGGAGCACAGATACGCAGTATTTT.

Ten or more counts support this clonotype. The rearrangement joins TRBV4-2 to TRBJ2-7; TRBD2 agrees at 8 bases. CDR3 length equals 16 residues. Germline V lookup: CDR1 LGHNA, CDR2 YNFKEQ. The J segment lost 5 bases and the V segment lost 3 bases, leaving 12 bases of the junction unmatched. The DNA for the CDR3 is TGTGCCAGCAGCCATAACGGGAGGGCAGGAGACCACGAGCAGTACTTC. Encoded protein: CASSHNGRAGDHEQYF.

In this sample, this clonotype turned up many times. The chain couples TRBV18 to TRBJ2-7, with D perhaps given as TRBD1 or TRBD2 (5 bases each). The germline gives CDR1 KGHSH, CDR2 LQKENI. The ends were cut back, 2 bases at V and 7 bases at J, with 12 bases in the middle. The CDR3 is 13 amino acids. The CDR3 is CASSPYREGEQYV. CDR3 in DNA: TGTGCCAGCTCACCATACCGTGAGGGGGAGCAGTACGTC.

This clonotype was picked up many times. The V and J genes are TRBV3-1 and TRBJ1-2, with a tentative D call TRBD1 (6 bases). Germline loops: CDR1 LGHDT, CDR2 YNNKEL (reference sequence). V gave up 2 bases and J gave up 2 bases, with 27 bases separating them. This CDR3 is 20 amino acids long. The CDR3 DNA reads TGTGCCAGCAGCCAACCCCGCGCAAACCAGAATCGGACAGTGAACTATGGCTACACCTTC. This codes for CASSQPRANQNRTVNYGYTF.

CDR3 protein: CASSPERTGTGTQPQHF. Written as DNA, the CDR3 is TGTGCCAGCTCACCAGAAAGGACGGGGACAGGGACACAGCCCCAGCATTTT. The chain is built from TRBV18 and TRBJ1-5; 9 bases map to TRBD1. The V gene's germline CDR1 is KGHSH and CDR2 LQKENI. This CDR3 contains 17 residues. V dropped 2 bases and J dropped 7; count of bases not matched to a gene: 12.

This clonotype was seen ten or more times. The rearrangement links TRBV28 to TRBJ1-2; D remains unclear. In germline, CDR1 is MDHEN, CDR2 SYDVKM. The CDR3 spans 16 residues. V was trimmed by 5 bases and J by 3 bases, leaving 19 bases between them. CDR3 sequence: CASSPLRTQDDYGYTF. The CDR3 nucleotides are TGTGCCAGCAGTCCCCTAAGGACCCAGGATGACTATGGCTACACCTTC.

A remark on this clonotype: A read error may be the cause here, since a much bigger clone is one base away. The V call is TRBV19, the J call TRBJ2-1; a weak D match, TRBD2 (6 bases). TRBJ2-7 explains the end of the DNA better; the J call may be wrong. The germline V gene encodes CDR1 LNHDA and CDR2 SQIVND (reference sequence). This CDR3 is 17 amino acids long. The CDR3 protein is CASSIRMGRISYNEQYF. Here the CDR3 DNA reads TGTGCCAGTAGTATACGGATGGGGAGGATCTCCTACAATGAGCAGTACTTC.

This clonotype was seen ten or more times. The CDR3 DNA follows: TGCGCCAGCAGCTTGGTCCCGGGAGGTCCCTACGAGCAGTACTTC. As protein: CASSLVPGGPYEQYF. The chain is built from TRBV5-1 and TRBJ2-7, with TRBD2 matching over 7 bases. In germline, CDR1 is SGHRS, CDR2 YFSETQ. There are 15 residues in the CDR3. The V gene end was trimmed by 0 bases and the J gene end by 2 bases; junction bases not matched to a gene: 5.

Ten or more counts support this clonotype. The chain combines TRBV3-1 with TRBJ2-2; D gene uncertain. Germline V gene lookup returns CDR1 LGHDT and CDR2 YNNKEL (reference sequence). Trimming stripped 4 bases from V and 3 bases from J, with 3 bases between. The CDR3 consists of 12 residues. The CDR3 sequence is CASSRDTGELFF. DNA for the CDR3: TGTGCCAGCAGCCGGGACACCGGGGAGCTGTTTTTT.

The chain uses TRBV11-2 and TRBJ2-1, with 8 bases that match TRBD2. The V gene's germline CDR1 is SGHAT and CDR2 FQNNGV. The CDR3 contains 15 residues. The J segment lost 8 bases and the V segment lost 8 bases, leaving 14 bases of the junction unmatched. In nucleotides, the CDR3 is TGTGCCAGCCGACTCATACGCGGGAGGATTTATGAGCAGTTCTTC. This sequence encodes CASRLIRGRIYEQFF.

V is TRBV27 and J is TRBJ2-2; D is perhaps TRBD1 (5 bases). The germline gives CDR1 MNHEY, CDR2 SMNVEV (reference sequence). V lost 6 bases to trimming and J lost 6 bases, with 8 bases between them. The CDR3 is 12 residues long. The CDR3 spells CASRTGPGELFF. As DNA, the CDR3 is TGTGCCAGCAGAACAGGACCCGGGGAGCTGTTTTTT.

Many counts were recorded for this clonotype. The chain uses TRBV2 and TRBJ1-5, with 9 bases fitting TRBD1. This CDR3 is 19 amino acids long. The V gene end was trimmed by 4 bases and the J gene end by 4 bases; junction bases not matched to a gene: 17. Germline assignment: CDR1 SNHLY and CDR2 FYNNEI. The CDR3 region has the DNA TGTGCCAGCAGTGTGATCGACGGGACCACCGGGACAGGGAATCAGCCCCAGCATTTT. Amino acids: CASSVIDGTTGTGNQPQHF.

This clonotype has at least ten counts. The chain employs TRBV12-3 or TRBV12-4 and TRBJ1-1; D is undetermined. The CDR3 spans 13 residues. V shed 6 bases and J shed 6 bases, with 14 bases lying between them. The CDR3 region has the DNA TGTGCCAGCAGATCGGGGAGGGTATCTGAAGCTTTCTTT. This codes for CASRSGRVSEAFF.

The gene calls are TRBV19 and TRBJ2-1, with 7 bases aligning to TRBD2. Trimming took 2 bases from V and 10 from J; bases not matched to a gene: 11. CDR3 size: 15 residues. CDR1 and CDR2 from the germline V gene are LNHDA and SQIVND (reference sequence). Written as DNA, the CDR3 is TGTGCCAGTAGTATAACTGGGGGGGTCGTTTCCGAGCAGTTCTTC. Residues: CASSITGGVVSEQFF.

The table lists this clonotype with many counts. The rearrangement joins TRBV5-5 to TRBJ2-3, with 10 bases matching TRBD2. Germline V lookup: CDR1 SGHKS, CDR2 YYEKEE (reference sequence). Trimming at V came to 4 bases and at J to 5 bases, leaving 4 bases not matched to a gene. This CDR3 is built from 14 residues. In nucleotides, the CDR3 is TGTGCCAGCAGCCTGGGACTAGCGAAAGATACGCAGTATTTT. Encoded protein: CASSLGLAKDTQYF.

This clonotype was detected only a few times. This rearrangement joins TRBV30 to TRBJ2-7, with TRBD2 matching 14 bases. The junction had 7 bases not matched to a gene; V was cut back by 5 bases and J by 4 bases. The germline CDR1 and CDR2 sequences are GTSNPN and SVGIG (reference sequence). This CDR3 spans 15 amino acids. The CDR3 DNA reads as TGTGCCTGGGGACTAGCGGGAGGTTTCTCTTACGAGCAGTACGTC. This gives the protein CAWGLAGGFSYEQYV.

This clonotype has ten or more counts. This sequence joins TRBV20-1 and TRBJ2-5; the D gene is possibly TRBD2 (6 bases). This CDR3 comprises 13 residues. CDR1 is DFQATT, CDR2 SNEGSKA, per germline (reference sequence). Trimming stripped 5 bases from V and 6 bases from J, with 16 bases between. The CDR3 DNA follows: TGCAGTGCTCATTCTACTAGCTCGAAGACCCAGTACTTC. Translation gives CSAHSTSSKTQYF.

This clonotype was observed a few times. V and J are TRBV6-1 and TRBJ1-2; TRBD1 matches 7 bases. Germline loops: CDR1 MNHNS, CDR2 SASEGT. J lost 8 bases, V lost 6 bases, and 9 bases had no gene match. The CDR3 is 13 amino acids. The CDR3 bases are TGTGCCAGCAGGGGGCAGGGGGTCGGGGGCTACACCTTC. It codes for CASRGQGVGGYTF.

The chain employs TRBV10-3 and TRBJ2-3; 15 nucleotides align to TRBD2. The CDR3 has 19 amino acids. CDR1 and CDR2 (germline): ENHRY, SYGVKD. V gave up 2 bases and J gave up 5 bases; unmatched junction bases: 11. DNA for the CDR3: TGTGCCATCAGTGAGCCGGGACTAGCGGGAGGACAGGGGGGAGATACGCAGTATTTT. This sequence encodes CAISEPGLAGGQGGDTQYF.

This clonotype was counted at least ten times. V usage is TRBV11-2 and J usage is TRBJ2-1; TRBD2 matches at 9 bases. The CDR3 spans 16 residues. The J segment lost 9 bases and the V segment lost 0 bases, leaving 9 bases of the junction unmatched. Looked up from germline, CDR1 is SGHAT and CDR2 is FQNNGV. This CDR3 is CASSLDPTSGGGEQFF. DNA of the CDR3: TGTGCCAGCAGCTTAGATCCGACTAGCGGAGGGGGTGAGCAGTTCTTC. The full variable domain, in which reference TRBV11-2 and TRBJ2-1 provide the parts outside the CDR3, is EAGVAQSPRYKIIEKRQSVAFWCNPISGHATLYWYQQILGQGPKLLIQFQNNGVVDDSQLPKDRFSAERLKGVDSTLKIQPAKLEDSAVYLCASSLDPTSGGGEQFFGPGTRLTVL.

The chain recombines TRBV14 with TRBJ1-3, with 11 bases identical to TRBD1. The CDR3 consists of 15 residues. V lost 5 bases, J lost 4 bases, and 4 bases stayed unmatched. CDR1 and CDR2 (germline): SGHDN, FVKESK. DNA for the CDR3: TGTGCCAGCAGCTGGACAGGGGGCACAGGAAACACCATATATTTT. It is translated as CASSWTGGTGNTIYF.

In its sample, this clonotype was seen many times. In nucleotides, the CDR3 is TGTGCCAGCAGTCAACTAGCGGGAGTCCAAGAGACCCAGTACTTC. It specifies CASSQLAGVQETQYF. The chain uses TRBV11-1 and TRBJ2-5; 11 bases align to TRBD2. Losses at the gene ends were 6 bases for V and 1 base for J; bases not matched to a gene: 4. The CDR3 has 15 residues. Germline V gene sequence: CDR1 SGHAT, CDR2 FQDESV (reference sequence).

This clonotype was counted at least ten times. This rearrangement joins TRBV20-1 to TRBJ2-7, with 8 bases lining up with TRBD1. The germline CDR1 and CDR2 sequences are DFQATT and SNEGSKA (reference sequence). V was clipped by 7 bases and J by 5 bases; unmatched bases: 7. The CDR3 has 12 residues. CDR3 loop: CSVRTGSHEQYF. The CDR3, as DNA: TGCAGTGTTAGGACAGGGTCCCACGAGCAGTACTTC.

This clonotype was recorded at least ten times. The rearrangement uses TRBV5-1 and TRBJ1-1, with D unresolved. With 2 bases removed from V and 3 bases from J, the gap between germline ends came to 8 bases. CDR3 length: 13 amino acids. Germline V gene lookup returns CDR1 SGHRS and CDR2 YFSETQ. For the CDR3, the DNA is TGCGCCAGCAGCTTCCGGACGGACACTGAAGCTTTCTTT. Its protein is CASSFRTDTEAFF. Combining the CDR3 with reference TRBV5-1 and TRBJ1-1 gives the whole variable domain KAGVTQTPRYLIKTRGQQVTLSCSPISGHRSVSWYQQTPGQGLQFLFEYFSETQRNKGNFPGRFSGRQFSNSRSEMNVSTLELGDSALYLCASSFRTDTEAFFGQGTRLTVV.

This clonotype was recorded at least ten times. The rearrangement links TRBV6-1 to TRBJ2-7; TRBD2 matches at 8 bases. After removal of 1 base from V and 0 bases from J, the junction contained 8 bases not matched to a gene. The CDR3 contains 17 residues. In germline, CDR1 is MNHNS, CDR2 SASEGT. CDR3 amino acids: CASSEGSGGRFSYEQYV. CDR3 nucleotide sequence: TGTGCCAGCAGTGAAGGGTCGGGCGGGAGGTTCTCCTACGAGCAGTACGTC.

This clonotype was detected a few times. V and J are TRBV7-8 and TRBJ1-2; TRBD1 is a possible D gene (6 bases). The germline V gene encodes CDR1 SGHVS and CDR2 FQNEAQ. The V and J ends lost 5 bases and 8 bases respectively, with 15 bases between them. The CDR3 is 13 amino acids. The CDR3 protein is CASSDYGGGGYTF. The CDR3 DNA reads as TGTGCCAGCAGCGATTACGGAGGGGGGGGCTACACCTTC.

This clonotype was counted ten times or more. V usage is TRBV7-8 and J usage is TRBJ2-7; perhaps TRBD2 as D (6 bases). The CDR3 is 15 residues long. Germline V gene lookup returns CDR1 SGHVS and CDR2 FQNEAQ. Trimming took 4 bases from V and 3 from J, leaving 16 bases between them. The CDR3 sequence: CASSSRPKEGYEQYF. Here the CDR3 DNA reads TGTGCCAGCAGCTCCCGGCCGAAGGAGGGCTACGAGCAGTACTTC.

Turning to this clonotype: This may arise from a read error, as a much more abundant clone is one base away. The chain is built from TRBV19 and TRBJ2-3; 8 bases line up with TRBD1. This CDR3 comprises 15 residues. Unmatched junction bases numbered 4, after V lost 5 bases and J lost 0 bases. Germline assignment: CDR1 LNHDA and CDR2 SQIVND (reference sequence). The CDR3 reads CASSLRGPSTDTQYF. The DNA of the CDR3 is TGTGCCAGTAGTCTCAGGGGGCCTAGCACAGATACGCAGTATTTT.